This paragraph covers one T cell receptor (beta chain) sequence. Sequencing used immunoSEQ multiplex PCR; TCRdb keeps in-frame clones, though not all of them. The top ten hold around 2% of the sample, which has under 55,000 clones, about 92% seen once. The data were obtained in a study of T cell changes during pregnancy in multiple sclerosis. Trimming left V 2 bases short and J 0 bases short, with 6 bases between. The CDR3 is made up of 14 amino acids. Germline V gene data show CDR1 as SGHTA and CDR2 as FQGNSA. The sequences come from peripheral blood, collected in the second trimester of pregnancy. This TCR derives from a female donor with multiple sclerosis, enrolled in a pregnancy study. The chain links TRBV7-2 to TRBJ2-3, with D possibly being TRBD2 (5 bases). CDR3 DNA: TGTGCCAGCAGCTTAAGGACTAGCACAGATACGCAGTATTTT. It encodes CASSLRTSTDTQYF.